The 31 T cell receptor beta chains in this list originate from one sample, sequenced in a study of blood T cells in healthy people across ages. Combining a sample-barcoded 5' primer with a J-beta primer mix, a second PCR ran for roughly 6 to 12 cycles. TCRdb reanalysed the 5' RACE reads using MiXCR and keeps one entry per CDR3 protein. This table holds about 830,000 distinct CDR3 sequences, 62% found once. The sequenced material came from blood. Source of these receptors: a man aged 25 to 40 in good health.

This chain uses TRBV29-1 with TRBJ2-7, with TRBD1 matching over 8 bases. Germline CDR1 SQVTM, CDR2 ANQGSEA. The CDR3 consists of 16 residues. Trimming removed 0 bases from V and 3 bases from J; junction bases left unmatched: 10. This chain's CDR3 is CSVEDPATGDGYEQYF. DNA of the CDR3: TGCAGCGTTGAAGATCCCGCGACAGGGGACGGCTACGAGCAGTACTTC.

In this sample, this clonotype turned up a few times. The V and J genes are TRBV5-5 and TRBJ1-2, with D perhaps TRBD1 (6 bases). Trimming shortened V by 7 bases and J by 4 bases, and 11 bases separated the two germline ends. The germline gives CDR1 SGHKS, CDR2 YYEKEE (reference sequence). The CDR3 consists of 12 residues. The CDR3 sequence: CASLGQSYGYTF. The DNA for the CDR3 is TGTGCCAGCCTAGGACAGTCCTATGGCTACACCTTC.

The V call is TRBV7-2, the J call TRBJ2-5, with D tentatively TRBD2 (5 bases). Per the germline V gene, CDR1 is SGHTA and CDR2 is FQGNSA. This CDR3 has 12 residues. The V and J ends lost 6 bases and 13 bases respectively, with 18 bases between them. The CDR3 protein is CASRRAGNVAYF. DNA of the CDR3: TGTGCCAGCAGACGCGCCGGGAACGTGGCGTACTTC.

The rearrangement links TRBV6-4 to TRBJ2-4, with D perhaps given as TRBD1 or TRBD2 (6 bases each). TRBJ2-7 matches the DNA end more closely, so the J call is doubtful. CDR3 length equals 15 residues. Germline CDR1 is MRHNA and CDR2 is SNTAGT. This chain's CDR3 is CASSAGLGGGYEQYF. In nucleotides, the CDR3 is TGTGCCAGCAGTGCGGGACTCGGGGGCGGCTACGAGCAGTACTTC.

The chain links TRBV7-3 to TRBJ1-2; D gene unclear. Germline V gene sequence: CDR1 SGHTA, CDR2 FQGTGA. The CDR3 spans 16 residues. V was clipped by 3 bases and J by 1 base, with 15 bases between them. CDR3 bases: TGTGCCAGCAGCTTTTTGCCCGGCGTCAATAACTATGGCTACACCTTC. As protein: CASSFLPGVNNYGYTF.

The chain recombines TRBV11-1 with TRBJ2-7; possibly TRBD1 or TRBD2 for D (6 bases each). The germline gives CDR1 SGHAT, CDR2 FQDESV (reference sequence). The CDR3 totals 13 residues. The V end was cut by 5 bases, the J end by 0 bases, with 8 bases between. The DNA for the CDR3 is TGTGCCAGCAGCGGGGGGCTCTCCTACGAGCAGTACTTC. Its translation is CASSGGLSYEQYF.

The gene calls are TRBV11-2 and TRBJ2-2; D remains unclear. The germline V and J ends were trimmed by 1 base and 5 bases, with 11 bases remaining between them. In germline, CDR1 is SGHAT, CDR2 FQNNGV. The CDR3 extends over 15 amino acids. The CDR3 DNA follows: TGTGCCAGCAGCTTAGGGCAGGTTGATACCGGGGAGCTGTTTTTT. Its translation is CASSLGQVDTGELFF. Combining the CDR3 with reference TRBV11-2 and TRBJ2-2 gives the whole variable domain EAGVAQSPRYKIIEKRQSVAFWCNPISGHATLYWYQQILGQGPKLLIQFQNNGVVDDSQLPKDRFSAERLKGVDSTLKIQPAKLEDSAVYLCASSLGQVDTGELFFGEGSRLTVL.

A word on this clonotype: Compared with germline, one end of the junction differs, possibly owing to a read error. The CDR3 is CTSSPTSGGANEQFF. The CDR3 region has the DNA TGCACCAGCAGCCCAACTAGCGGGGGGGCTAATGAGCAGTTCTTC. The chain combines TRBV5-1 with TRBJ2-1; TRBD2 agrees at 13 bases. Germline V CDR1 and CDR2: SGHRS, YFSETQ. This CDR3 comprises 15 residues.

This sequence joins TRBV6-5 and TRBJ2-5; the D gene is possibly TRBD1 (6 bases). The V and J ends lost 7 bases and 2 bases respectively, with 17 bases between them. The germline CDR1 and CDR2 sequences are MNHEY and SVGAGI. This CDR3 spans 15 amino acids. The CDR3 sequence: CASTPVWGQQETQYF. CDR3 sequence (DNA): TGTGCCAGCACCCCAGTTTGGGGGCAGCAAGAGACCCAGTACTTC.

The chain has TRBV15 and TRBJ2-3, with unresolved D. This CDR3 region has 13 residues. Between the trimmed V and J ends, which lost 1 base and 2 bases, there was a span of 4 bases. Germline assignment: CDR1 LNHNV and CDR2 YYDKDF (reference sequence). The DNA of the CDR3 is TGTGCCACCAGCAGAGTGCTCACAGATACGCAGTATTTT. It specifies CATSRVLTDTQYF.

The gene calls are TRBV7-9 and TRBJ2-7, with D perhaps being TRBD1 or TRBD2 (5 bases each). V was clipped by 2 bases and J by 3 bases, with 14 bases between them. Germline-derived CDR1 and CDR2 are SEHNR and FQNEAQ (reference sequence). The CDR3 loop spans 15 amino acids. The CDR3: CASSLRDGRLYEQYF. The CDR3 region has the DNA TGTGCCAGCAGCTTACGGGACGGAAGACTCTACGAGCAGTACTTC.

The chain joins TRBV7-3 to TRBJ2-1; D perhaps matches TRBD1 (6 bases). This CDR3 region has 16 residues. The V gene's germline CDR1 is SGHTA and CDR2 FQGTGA. Between the trimmed V and J ends, which lost 5 bases and 0 bases, there was a span of 14 bases. The CDR3 region has the DNA TGTGCCAGCAGCCCAAACAGGGCCAGCTCCTACAATGAGCAGTTCTTC. Translating it yields CASSPNRASSYNEQFF.

For this clonotype: The junction departs from germline at one end; a sequencing error may be responsible. V is TRBV4-3 and J is TRBJ2-1; 7 nucleotides align to TRBD1. Germline V gene data show CDR1 as LGHNA and CDR2 as YSLEER. The CDR3 has 16 amino acids. In nucleotides, the CDR3 is TGTGCCAGCAGCCAAGAGGGACAGAGCTCCTACAATGAGCAGTTCTTC. Protein product: CASSQEGQSSYNEQFF.

This clonotype was picked up a small number of times. V usage is TRBV15 and J usage is TRBJ1-4; no reliable D call. This CDR3 spans 13 amino acids. Per germline, CDR1 LNHNV and CDR2 YYDKDF (reference sequence). V was shortened by 2 bases and J by 10 bases, with 11 bases between the two germline ends. CDR3 in amino acids: CATSRPGWGKLFF. Here the CDR3 DNA reads TGTGCCACCAGCAGACCGGGGTGGGGAAAACTGTTTTTT.

The chain uses TRBV12-3 or TRBV12-4 and TRBJ2-3; D is ambiguous. Between the trimmed V and J ends, which lost 6 bases and 1 base, there was a span of 11 bases. The CDR3 spans 14 residues. The DNA of the CDR3 is TGTGCCAGCAGAACCCCGCGGCGCACAGATACGCAGTATTTT. Protein sequence: CASRTPRRTDTQYF.

This chain uses TRBV7-9 with TRBJ1-2; 7 positions agree with TRBD1. V lost 2 bases and J lost 7; bases outside the gene matches: 10. This CDR3 has 15 amino acids. CDR1 is SEHNR, CDR2 FQNEAQ, per germline (reference sequence). CDR3 residues: CASSLLTGPMRGYTF. CDR3 sequence (DNA): TGTGCCAGCAGCTTACTGACAGGGCCTATGCGTGGCTACACCTTC.

The chain employs TRBV6-5 and TRBJ2-1; 7 bases align to TRBD2. V trimming: 9 bases; J trimming: 5 bases; junction bases outside the gene matches: 7. CDR3 length equals 13 residues. Germline V CDR1 and CDR2: MNHEY, SVGAGI. The CDR3 loop is CASLASGDNEQFF. CDR3 coding DNA: TGTGCCAGTCTCGCTAGCGGAGACAATGAGCAGTTCTTC.

The chain recombines TRBV6-6 with TRBJ1-5; D gene uncertain. The CDR3 is made up of 16 amino acids. The V and J ends lost 6 bases and 5 bases respectively, with 20 bases between them. The germline CDR1 and CDR2 sequences are MNHNY and SVGAGI (reference sequence). In DNA form, the CDR3 reads TGTGCCAGCAGCCCGTCCTATCATACGGGAGATCAGCCCCAGCATTTT. It yields the protein CASSPSYHTGDQPQHF.

The chain joins TRBV15 to TRBJ2-3; D not resolved. V shed 4 bases and J shed 6 bases, with 11 bases lying between them. CDR3 length equals 13 residues. Germline V CDR1 and CDR2: LNHNV, YYDKDF (reference sequence). CDR3 DNA: TGTGCCACCAGCACAGACCTTTACGATACGCAGTATTTT. Protein: CATSTDLYDTQYF.

V gene TRBV4-3 combines with J gene TRBJ2-1; D perhaps matches TRBD2 (5 bases). The V end was cut by 4 bases, the J end by 4 bases, with 17 bases between. This CDR3 spans 16 amino acids. In germline, CDR1 is LGHNA, CDR2 YSLEER. CDR3 nucleotides: TGCGCCAGCAGCCCACCCGACGGGAAGACTTACAATGAGCAGTTCTTC. Protein sequence: CASSPPDGKTYNEQFF.

This chain uses TRBV6-5 with TRBJ2-1; tentatively, D is TRBD2 (5 bases). CDR1 is MNHEY and CDR2 is SVGAGI in the germline V gene. V was shortened by 0 bases and J by 6 bases, with 9 bases between the two germline ends. The CDR3 totals 14 residues. In DNA, the CDR3 is TGTGCCAGCAGTTACTCGAGGGCAGGCAATGAGCAGTTCTTC. Its translation: CASSYSRAGNEQFF.

The rearrangement joins TRBV7-9 to TRBJ1-1, with D perhaps matching TRBD1 (5 bases). The germline V gene has CDR1 SEHNR and CDR2 FQNEAQ (reference sequence). The CDR3 consists of 11 residues. V shed 5 bases and J shed 10 bases, with 11 bases lying between them. CDR3 in DNA: TGTGCCAGCAGCCCGGGGGGATCAGCTTTCTTT. This translates into CASSPGGSAFF.

The chain has TRBV12-5 and TRBJ2-5; D not certain. V was cut by 1 base and J by 5 bases, with 5 bases left in between. The CDR3 is made up of 12 amino acids. The germline V gene has CDR1 LGHNT and CDR2 FRNRAP. The CDR3 loop is CASGLEYETQYF. CDR3 nucleotides: TGTGCTAGTGGTTTGGAGTATGAGACCCAGTACTTC.

Points on this clonotype: A much larger clone differs by one base, so this may be a read error. This chain connects TRBV18 to TRBJ1-4; possible D gene TRBD1, 6 bases. This CDR3 contains 15 residues. Germline V lookup: CDR1 KGHSH, CDR2 LQKENI. For the CDR3, the DNA is TGTGCCAGCTCACCCTCCAGGGGAGTGGGTGAAAAACCGTTTTTT. It yields the protein CASSPSRGVGEKPFF.

Worth noting for this clonotype: A read error may produce the germline difference seen at one junction end. The V call is TRBV4-3, the J call TRBJ2-1; D assignment may be TRBD1 or TRBD2 (5 bases each). Germline V lookup: CDR1 LGHNA, CDR2 YSLEER. The CDR3 length is 15 residues. CDR3 sequence: CASNQTGTDYNEQFF. In nucleotides, the CDR3 is TGCGCCAGCAACCAAACCGGGACGGACTACAATGAGCAGTTCTTC.

There are a few counts of this clonotype. V gene TRBV9 combines with J gene TRBJ1-6; D is unresolved. The germline gives CDR1 SGDLS, CDR2 YYNGEE. Trimming removed 4 bases at V and 8 bases at J, with 13 bases between. The CDR3 is made up of 14 amino acids. For the CDR3, the DNA is TGTGCCAGCAGCCCCCGTAACGCGTATTCACCCCTCCACTTT. Its protein is CASSPRNAYSPLHF.

The J gene is TRBJ2-3, the V gene TRBV20-1; a weak D match, TRBD2 (7 bases). Germline CDR1 reads DFQATT; CDR2 reads SNEGSKA (reference sequence). The CDR3 sequence is 15 residues long. V was cut by 3 bases and J by 6 bases, with 19 bases left in between. CDR3 loop: CSASPPRGGGDTQYF. The DNA for the CDR3 is TGCAGTGCTAGCCCCCCTAGGGGGGGAGGGGATACGCAGTATTTT.

The V and J genes are TRBV3-1 and TRBJ1-1; D unresolved. Germline V lookup: CDR1 LGHDT, CDR2 YNNKEL (reference sequence). This CDR3 is 14 amino acids long. V was clipped by 4 bases and J by 2 bases, with 11 bases between them. DNA of the CDR3: TGTGCCAGCAGCCCCGACTGGGCTAACACTGAAGCTTTCTTT. Translation gives CASSPDWANTEAFF.

The chain combines TRBV6-2 or TRBV6-3 with TRBJ2-1, with D unresolved. This CDR3 comprises 17 residues. The V gene's germline CDR1 is MNHEY and CDR2 SVGEGT. Trimming cost V 4 bases and J 0 bases, with 16 bases left between them. The CDR3 coding sequence is TGTGCCAGCAGTTTCATCGGCGGTTGGAGCTCCTACAATGAGCAGTTCTTC. Residues: CASSFIGGWSSYNEQFF.

The J gene is TRBJ1-2, the V gene TRBV5-1, with 10 bases aligning to TRBD1. The CDR3 has 15 residues. Germline values: CDR1 SGHRS, CDR2 YFSETQ. V gave up 4 bases and J gave up 7 bases; unmatched junction bases: 10. The CDR3 nucleotides are TGCGCCAGCAGCCTTGGGGGACAGGGGTACCGTGGCTACACCTTC. Translated: CASSLGGQGYRGYTF.

This chain links TRBV7-9 with TRBJ2-5, with D maybe TRBD2 (5 bases). This CDR3 is 13 amino acids long. Between the trimmed V and J ends, which lost 5 bases and 3 bases, there was a span of 10 bases. CDR1 and CDR2 from the germline V gene are SEHNR and FQNEAQ (reference sequence). The CDR3: CASSPPEEETQYF. The CDR3 DNA follows: TGTGCCAGCAGCCCTCCGGAGGAAGAGACCCAGTACTTC.